The rows below give T cell receptor beta chains drawn from one sample of a study of OX40 agonist ivuxolimab in advanced cancers. Assay: immunoSEQ multiplex PCR; the TCRdb copy retains only in-frame clones and omits some. Of roughly 80,000 clones in the sample, roughly 88% were seen once. The sequencing used CD4+ or CD8+ T cells sorted from blood, collected in a trial of the OX40 agonist ivuxolimab. These receptors were taken from an adult with an advanced solid tumor such as melanoma, head and neck, liver or kidney cancer. Both conserved end residues are part of each CDR3. The order of the fields is J gene, D gene, clone size, V gene, CDR3 DNA, CDR3 protein. The D gene is left open where the match is weak. The size entry is marked missing in some rows and otherwise reads once, few, many or a size class.

J: TRBJ1-2
D: NA
size: NA
V: TRBV2
DNA: TGTGCCAGCAGTGAACTTCAGGGTACTAACTATGGCTACACCTTC
CDR3: CASSELQGTNYGYTF

J: TRBJ1-4
D: NA
size: NA
V: TRBV6-1
DNA: TGTGCCAGCAAGCATAGGGGGGCTATAACTGAAAAACTGTTTTTT
CDR3: CASKHRGAITEKLFF

J: TRBJ2-7
D: NA
size: NA
V: TRBV18
DNA: TGTGCCAGCTCACCATTGGAGGGATACGAGCAGTACTTC
CDR3: CASSPLEGYEQYF

J: TRBJ2-5
D: NA
size: once
V: TRBV9
DNA: TGTGCCAGCAGCGTAGCAGGGAACCAAGAGACCCAGTACTTC
CDR3: CASSVAGNQETQYF

J: TRBJ1-1
D: NA
size: NA
V: TRBV28
DNA: TGTGCCAGCATTGCGAACATGAACACTGAAGCTTTCTTT
CDR3: CASIANMNTEAFF

J: TRBJ2-1
D: TRBD2
size: NA
V: TRBV11-3
DNA: TGTGCCAGCAGCTTAGCAGCGGGAGCGGGCAATGAGCAGTTCTTC
CDR3: CASSLAAGAGNEQFF

J: TRBJ2-7
D: TRBD2
size: NA
V: TRBV7-9
DNA: TGTGCCAGCAGCCTTTCCGGGCTAGCGGGAGGCTACGAGCAGTACTTC
CDR3: CASSLSGLAGGYEQYF

J: TRBJ2-7
D: TRBD2
size: NA
V: TRBV11-2
DNA: TGTGCCAGCAGCCCGCAAGCGGGAGTCAGCCACGAGCAGTACTTC
CDR3: CASSPQAGVSHEQYF

J: TRBJ2-2
D: NA
size: NA
V: TRBV18
DNA: TGTGCCAGCTCACCAAGTGGAGGCGGCTTGGGCACCGGGGAGCTGTTTTTT
CDR3: CASSPSGGGLGTGELFF

J: TRBJ1-2
D: NA
size: NA
V: TRBV13
DNA: TGTGCCAGCAGCGATGGACCTTTCAACTATGGCTACACCTTC
CDR3: CASSDGPFNYGYTF

J: TRBJ1-5
D: NA
size: NA
V: TRBV18
DNA: TGTGCCAGCTCAGGGACATTGAATCAGCCCCAGCATTTT
CDR3: CASSGTLNQPQHF

J: TRBJ2-7
D: NA
size: NA
V: TRBV4-1
DNA: TGCGCCAGCAGCCAAGAAGCCGGCTCCCCCGGGGACGAGCAGTACTTC
CDR3: CASSQEAGSPGDEQYF

J: TRBJ2-7
D: NA
size: NA
V: TRBV7-2
DNA: TGTGCCAGCAGCCCGGTTGGGGCGGTTGGATACGAGCAGTACTTC
CDR3: CASSPVGAVGYEQYF

J: TRBJ1-2
D: TRBD1
size: NA
V: TRBV27
DNA: TGTGCCAGCAGTCCATACAGGGGGCAGAGGAACTATGGCTACACCTTC
CDR3: CASSPYRGQRNYGYTF

J: TRBJ1-6
D: NA
size: NA
V: TRBV4-1
DNA: TGCGCCAGCAGCCAAGATAGTCGGCAGGGGAAGGGTAATTCACCCCTCCACTTT
CDR3: CASSQDSRQGKGNSPLHF

J: TRBJ2-1
D: NA
size: NA
V: TRBV30
DNA: TGTGCCGGGGACCAGGGAGCCTGGGGGTGGCAGTTCTTC
CDR3: CAGDQGAWGWQFF

J: TRBJ1-5
D: NA
size: NA
V: TRBV28
DNA: TGTGCCAGCAGCAACCTTAGGACACTCCTTTATAGCAATCAGCCCCAGCATTTT
CDR3: CASSNLRTLLYSNQPQHF

J: TRBJ1-5
D: TRBD1
size: NA
V: TRBV5-4
DNA: TGTGCCAGCAGCCGGGACAGTGGAGAGCCCCAGCATTTT
CDR3: CASSRDSGEPQHF

J: TRBJ2-7
D: TRBD2
size: NA
V: TRBV6-5
DNA: TGTGCCAGCAGCAAAACTAGCGGGAGCAACGAGCAGTACTTC
CDR3: CASSKTSGSNEQYF

J: TRBJ2-1
D: TRBD1
size: NA
V: TRBV5-1
DNA: TGCGCCAGCAGCTTGGGGGGGACAGACCCCAATGAGCAGTTCTTC
CDR3: CASSLGGTDPNEQFF

J: TRBJ1-6
D: TRBD1
size: NA
V: TRBV5-6
DNA: TGTGCCAGCAGCTTGGTATTGGGACAGCGGAATTCACCCCTCCACTTT
CDR3: CASSLVLGQRNSPLHF

J: TRBJ2-1
D: NA
size: once
V: TRBV9
DNA: TGTGCCAGCAGCGTAGAGGTAGGGGTGAGGGAGCAGTTCTTC
CDR3: CASSVEVGVREQFF

J: TRBJ1-5
D: NA
size: NA
V: TRBV7-2
DNA: TGTGCCAGCAGCTTAACAGGGCATAGCAATCAGCCCCAGCATTTT
CDR3: CASSLTGHSNQPQHF

J: TRBJ1-1
D: TRBD1
size: NA
V: TRBV19
DNA: TGTGCCAGTACGGACAGGGCCCACACTGAAGCTTTCTTT
CDR3: CASTDRAHTEAFF

J: TRBJ1-1
D: NA
size: NA
V: TRBV5-1
DNA: TGCGCCAGCAGCTTGCGCTCTGACAGGTCTGAAGCTTTCTTT
CDR3: CASSLRSDRSEAFF

J: TRBJ2-2
D: NA
size: once
V: TRBV15
DNA: TGTGCCACCAGCAGAGATCGGGGCCCCGTCTTACTGTTTTTT
CDR3: CATSRDRGPVLLFF

J: TRBJ2-3
D: NA
size: NA
V: TRBV5-4
DNA: TGTGCCAGCAGCTTATCTACGGATACGCAGTATTTT
CDR3: CASSLSTDTQYF

J: TRBJ2-7
D: TRBD1
size: NA
V: TRBV2
DNA: TGTGCCAGCAGGCGACAGGGGGCTTACGAGCAGTACTTC
CDR3: CASRRQGAYEQYF

J: TRBJ2-1
D: TRBD2
size: NA
V: TRBV7-2
DNA: TGTGCCAGCAGCTTAGTAGCGGGGGGCCGGTGGGGCAATGAGCAGTTCTTC
CDR3: CASSLVAGGRWGNEQFF

J: TRBJ2-7
D: NA
size: NA
V: TRBV7-2
DNA: TGTGCCAGCAGTAACCAACTAGTGTTGGGTATTTACGAGCAGTACTTC
CDR3: CASSNQLVLGIYEQYF

J: TRBJ2-7
D: NA
size: NA
V: TRBV4-3
DNA: TGCGCCAGCAGCCAAGTAGCCCAGGGGGGGGGAGAGCAGTACTTC
CDR3: CASSQVAQGGGEQYF

J: TRBJ2-1
D: TRBD2
size: NA
V: TRBV4-2
DNA: TGTGCCAGCAGCCGTGGTAGCGGGCCCCTCAGCTCCTACAATGAGCAGTTCTTC
CDR3: CASSRGSGPLSSYNEQFF

J: TRBJ2-7
D: NA
size: NA
V: TRBV29-1
DNA: TGCAGCGTCGTCCGGGGTTTGTCCCGCTACGAGCAGTACTTC
CDR3: CSVVRGLSRYEQYF

J: TRBJ2-7
D: TRBD2
size: NA
V: TRBV5-6
DNA: TGTGCCAGCAGCTTGCTGGGACTAGCGGGAGGGTACGAGCAGTACTTC
CDR3: CASSLLGLAGGYEQYF

J: TRBJ2-7
D: NA
size: NA
V: TRBV30
DNA: TGTGCCGAAGGACGGGAGTTTGTTAGGAACTTC
CDR3: CAEGREFVRNF

J: TRBJ2-7
D: TRBD2
size: NA
V: TRBV6-5
DNA: TGTGCCACCGTGCGGGAGAGCCCCCACGAGCAGTACTTC
CDR3: CATVRESPHEQYF

J: TRBJ1-1
D: NA
size: NA
V: TRBV6-1
DNA: TGTGCCAGCACTGAGGATCTCATGAACACTGAAGCTTTCTTT
CDR3: CASTEDLMNTEAFF

J: TRBJ1-4
D: NA
size: NA
V: TRBV15
DNA: TGTGCCACCAGCTCCATCGGTGCTAATGAAAAACTGTTTTTT
CDR3: CATSSIGANEKLFF

J: TRBJ1-2
D: TRBD1
size: NA
V: TRBV19
DNA: TGTGCCAGTGAAACAGGGGAGGGACATGGCTACACCTTC
CDR3: CASETGEGHGYTF

J: TRBJ1-4
D: NA
size: NA
V: TRBV30
DNA: TGTGCCTGGAGTGTTGGGGCCTATGAAAAACTGTTTTTT
CDR3: CAWSVGAYEKLFF

J: TRBJ1-2
D: NA
size: NA
V: TRBV11-3
DNA: TGTGCCAGCAGCTTTGGGGACGGGATCTATGGCTACACCTTC
CDR3: CASSFGDGIYGYTF

J: TRBJ2-2
D: NA
size: NA
V: TRBV9
DNA: TGTGCCAGCAGCGTAATGTTGGGGAGCGCCAACACCGGGGAGCTGTTTTTT
CDR3: CASSVMLGSANTGELFF

J: TRBJ1-2
D: NA
size: NA
V: TRBV7-2
DNA: TGTGCCAGCAGCTTAGCGAACCCCCGGGACTCCTATGGCTACACCTTC
CDR3: CASSLANPRDSYGYTF

J: TRBJ1-4
D: NA
size: few
V: TRBV6-1
DNA: TGTGCCAGCAGTGGGGCGGACGGTGAAAAACTGTTTTTT
CDR3: CASSGADGEKLFF

J: TRBJ1-3
D: NA
size: once
V: TRBV6-5
DNA: TGTGCCAGCAGACGCTCCGGGACGAAAGGAAACACCATATATTTT
CDR3: CASRRSGTKGNTIYF

J: TRBJ1-4
D: TRBD1
size: NA
V: TRBV7-9
DNA: TGTGCCAGCAGCCACCCAGGGGGTAGAGGAAAACTGTTTTTT
CDR3: CASSHPGGRGKLFF

J: TRBJ1-1
D: TRBD1
size: NA
V: TRBV5-1
DNA: TGCGCCAGCAGCCTATTTAACCCGGGACAGGGGGGAGCTTTCTTT
CDR3: CASSLFNPGQGGAFF

J: TRBJ2-1
D: NA
size: NA
V: TRBV10-1
DNA: TGCGCCAGCAGTGAGCGGGATCCCTCCTACAATGAGCAGTTCTTC
CDR3: CASSERDPSYNEQFF

J: TRBJ1-5
D: TRBD1
size: NA
V: TRBV30
DNA: TGTGCCTGGAGTGACGGGAGGGGGCAAAATCAGCCCCAGCATTTT
CDR3: CAWSDGRGQNQPQHF

J: TRBJ1-4
D: NA
size: NA
V: TRBV2
DNA: TGTGCCAGCAGTCTCCCCTATTCAGCCGCAAAACTGTTTTTT
CDR3: CASSLPYSAAKLFF

J: TRBJ2-7
D: TRBD1
size: NA
V: TRBV6-5
DNA: TGTGCCAGCAGTTACCCCGGCAGGGGGCTTTACGAGCAGTACTTC
CDR3: CASSYPGRGLYEQYF

J: TRBJ1-1
D: NA
size: NA
V: TRBV2
DNA: TGTGCCAGCAGGCTTCAGGGCCCCAACACTGAAGCTTTCTTT
CDR3: CASRLQGPNTEAFF

J: TRBJ2-7
D: TRBD2
size: NA
V: TRBV4-1
DNA: TGCGCCAGCAGCCAAGGAGTCGGGACTAGCTCCTACGAGCAGTACTTC
CDR3: CASSQGVGTSSYEQYF

J: TRBJ2-1
D: NA
size: few
V: TRBV11-3
DNA: TGTGCCAGCAGATCAGGGGTTCATCAGTTCTTC
CDR3: CASRSGVHQFF

J: TRBJ2-1
D: NA
size: NA
V: TRBV5-8
DNA: TGTGCCAGCAGCTTGTACAGCTCCTACAATGAGCAGTTCTTC
CDR3: CASSLYSSYNEQFF

J: TRBJ1-2
D: TRBD1
size: NA
V: TRBV5-1
DNA: TGCGCCAGCAGCCCGTACTCCGGGACAGAATATGGCTACACCTTC
CDR3: CASSPYSGTEYGYTF

J: TRBJ2-7
D: NA
size: NA
V: TRBV4-2
DNA: TGTGCCAGCGCCCGGGACGGATCTTACGAGCAGTACTTC
CDR3: CASARDGSYEQYF

J: TRBJ1-2
D: TRBD1
size: NA
V: TRBV6-6
DNA: TGTGCCAGCAGTTACGCCGGGGACAGGGGCGGCTACACCTTC
CDR3: CASSYAGDRGGYTF

J: TRBJ1-1
D: TRBD1
size: few
V: TRBV29-1
DNA: TGCAGCGTCAGGGGGCCGAGCACTGAAGCTTTCTTT
CDR3: CSVRGPSTEAFF

J: TRBJ2-7
D: NA
size: few
V: TRBV6-5
DNA: TGTGCCAGCAGTTACTCGAAAGAGCGCGAGCAGTACTTC
CDR3: CASSYSKEREQYF